The sequence of this T cell receptor (beta chain) was determined in a study of cytomegalovirus exposure and HLA in healthy donors. Overall study: The roughly 700 first-cohort repertoires shared a platform with the approximately 120 validation repertoires, as reported in a later analysis.

Of note for this clone: Its antigen is not identified.

CDR3 length: 17 residues. V was clipped by 4 bases and J by 8 bases; unmatched bases: 13. Germline lookup yields CDR1 SGHKS and CDR2 YYEKEE (reference sequence). Study outcomes and limitations: Cytomegalovirus-associated status was assigned to some 180 TCR beta chains. Among TCR sequences, most were rare, though some public TCRs appeared in many donors.

Produced via immunoSEQ multiplex PCR; TCRdb's table is partial and in-frame only. This sample carries roughly 130,000 clones, just under 90% of them seen once, and the ten largest clones take roughly 6.4%. The sequence derives from a woman aged 25 to 39 in good health and CMV-seropositive. Sequencing used PBMCs. The chain uses TRBV5-5 and TRBJ2-1, with 12 bases identical to TRBD2. CDR3 bases: TGTGCCAGCAGCCCGATAAGGACTAGCGGGAAGGGTGATGAGCAGTTCTTC. Its protein product is CASSPIRTSGKGDEQFF.